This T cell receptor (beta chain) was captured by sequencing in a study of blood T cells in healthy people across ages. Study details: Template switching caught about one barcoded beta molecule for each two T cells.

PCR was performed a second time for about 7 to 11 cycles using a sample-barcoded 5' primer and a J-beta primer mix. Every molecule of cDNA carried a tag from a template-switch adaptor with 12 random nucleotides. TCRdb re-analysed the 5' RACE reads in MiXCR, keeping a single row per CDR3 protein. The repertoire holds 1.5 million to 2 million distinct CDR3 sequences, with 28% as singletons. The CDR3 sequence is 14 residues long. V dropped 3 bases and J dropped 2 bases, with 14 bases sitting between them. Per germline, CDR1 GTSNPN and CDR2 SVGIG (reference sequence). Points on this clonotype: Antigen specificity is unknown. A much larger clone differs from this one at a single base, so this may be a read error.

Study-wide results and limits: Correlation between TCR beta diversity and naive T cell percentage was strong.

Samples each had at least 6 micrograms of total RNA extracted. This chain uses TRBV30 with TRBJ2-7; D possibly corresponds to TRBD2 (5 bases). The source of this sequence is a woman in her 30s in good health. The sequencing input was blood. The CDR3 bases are TGTGCCTGGAGGGAGGCAGGACCTCCCTACGAGCAGTACTTC. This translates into CAWREAGPPYEQYF. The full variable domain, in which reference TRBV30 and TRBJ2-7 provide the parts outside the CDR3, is SQTIHQWPATLVQPVGSPLSLECTVEGTSNPNLYWYRQAAGRGLQLLFYSVGIGQISSEVPQNLSASRPQDRQFILSSKKLLLSDSGFYLCAWREAGPPYEQYFGPGTRLTVT.